Each of the 6 T cell receptor beta chains below was sequenced from the same sample in a study of CD8+ T cells in alopecia areata. Treatment here: oral pan-JAK inhibitor, 5-10 mg twice daily. RNA, once extracted, was reverse transcribed into cDNA for use as the sequencing template. Clones were sequenced by immunoSEQ multiplex PCR, and TCRdb holds only the in-frame ones, with some missing. The sample has roughly 120,000 clones, roughly 50% seen once. The sample consisted of CD8+ T cells sorted from blood, taken at week 24, from a patient treated with tofacitinib. These receptors were obtained from a human donor with alopecia areata.

The chain combines TRBV5-6 with TRBJ2-3; no clear D gene. This CDR3 spans 14 amino acids. Trimming pared 7 bases from V and 2 bases from J, leaving 14 bases between. The germline gives CDR1 SGHDT, CDR2 YYEEEE. The CDR3 bases are TGTGCCAGCTGGGGATCCGACCACACAGATACGCAGTATTTT. Protein product: CASWGSDHTDTQYF.

The rearrangement uses TRBV6-5 and TRBJ2-7; no clear D gene. The ends were cut back, 6 bases at V and 2 bases at J, with 14 bases in the middle. Germline values: CDR1 MNHEY, CDR2 SVGAGI. This CDR3 has 14 amino acids. CDR3 DNA sequence: TGTGCCAGCAGACAGTCTTGGATGACCTACGAGCAGTACTTC. Encoded protein: CASRQSWMTYEQYF.

This chain uses TRBV19 with TRBJ1-1; unclear D gene. Between the trimmed V and J ends, which lost 3 bases and 1 base, there was a span of 9 bases. The CDR3 loop spans 14 amino acids. Germline CDR1 reads LNHDA; CDR2 reads SQIVND (reference sequence). CDR3 in DNA: TGTGCCAGTAGTATTAGAGAGTGGAACACTGAAGCTTTCTTT. Translating gives CASSIREWNTEAFF.

The chain employs TRBV5-5 and TRBJ2-1; TRBD2 matches at 11 bases. CDR3 size: 15 residues. Germline CDR1 is SGHKS and CDR2 is YYEKEE (reference sequence). The ends lost 4 bases at V and 4 bases at J; junction bases unmatched: 4. The CDR3 coding sequence is TGTGCCAGCAGCCCTACTAGCGGGGGATACAATGAGCAGTTCTTC. Translating gives CASSPTSGGYNEQFF.

The J gene is TRBJ2-5, the V gene TRBV18; D might be TRBD1 (5 bases). Germline assignment: CDR1 KGHSH and CDR2 LQKENI. V was pared by 3 bases and J by 5 bases, with 13 bases between. The CDR3 is 14 residues long. The CDR3 DNA sequence: TGTGCCAGCTCACCCAGTCAGGGCGTGGAGACCCAGTACTTC. This sequence encodes CASSPSQGVETQYF.

Points on this clone: The same CDR3 can be traced to other DNA sequences in this sample. The chain employs TRBV29-1 and TRBJ2-7, with no clear D. Germline V gene sequence: CDR1 SQVTM, CDR2 ANQGSEA. Trimming cost V 0 bases and J 3 bases, with 0 bases left between them. This CDR3 region has 10 residues. The CDR3 sequence is CSVEDYEQYF. The CDR3 nucleotides are TGCAGCGTTGAAGACTACGAGCAGTACTTC.